This paragraph reports one TCR beta chain. This entry belongs to a study of control samples from healthy donors and cancer patients. V gave up 4 bases and J gave up 2 bases, with 8 bases separating them. Germline loops: CDR1 SQVTM, CDR2 ANQGSEA. This CDR3 spans 12 amino acids. TCRdb's copy holds only in-frame clones and misses some; the assay was immunoSEQ multiplex PCR. The data hold approximately 120,000 clones, with 90% observed a single time. V is TRBV29-1 and J is TRBJ1-2; D gene ambiguous. The receptor's source is a human donor in good health. The donor label of this sample is uncertain. Material for sequencing was blood. Here the CDR3 DNA reads TGCAGCGTTGTGAGTCAAAACTATGGCTACACCTTC. Translation gives CSVVSQNYGYTF.